This T cell receptor (beta chain) appears in the sequencing data of a study of cytomegalovirus exposure and HLA in healthy donors. In the study overall: The roughly 120 validation repertoires matched the roughly 670 first-cohort repertoires in platform, a later analysis reported.

The CDR3 spans 15 residues. Trimming took 2 bases from V and 4 from J; bases not matched to a gene: 7. The germline gives CDR1 SGHTA, CDR2 FQGNSA. Study findings and constraints: The study put 150 or so TCR beta chains on its list as cytomegalovirus-associated.

In the case of this clone: The antigen is unknown.

The protocol was immunoSEQ multiplex PCR, while the TCRdb copy is restricted to in-frame clones and leaves out a portion. The table lists approximately 220,000 clones, around 80% of them singletons. Material for sequencing was PBMCs. This sequence was found in a woman aged 25 to 45 in good health and CMV-seropositive. The V call is TRBV7-2, the J call TRBJ2-5, with TRBD2 matching over 7 bases. CDR3 residues: CASSLQAGESETQYF. CDR3 DNA sequence: TGTGCCAGCAGCTTACAGGCGGGAGAATCAGAGACCCAGTACTTC. The full variable domain, with the rest looked up from reference TRBV7-2 and TRBJ2-5, is GAGVSQSPSNKVTEKGKDVELRCDPISGHTALYWYRQSLGQGLEFLIYFQGNSAPDKSGLPSDRFSAERTGGSVSTLTIQRTQQEDSAVYLCASSLQAGESETQYFGPGTRLLVL.